The entry that follows covers one TCR beta chain sequence. One end of the junction varies from germline; a read error may be responsible. Repertoires were generated with immunoSEQ multiplex PCR, while TCRdb's copy carries only in-frame clones and drops some. There are almost 300,000 clones in the sample; around 90% occur only once, and 1% to 1.5% lies in the top ten. This record belongs to a study of blood T cell repertoires in COVID-19. At the level of the study: Sample material is recorded as cDNA or gDNA derived from T cells, B-cell-depleted T cells, or PBMCs.

The CDR3 is made up of 14 amino acids. In germline, CDR1 is SGHRS, CDR2 YFSETQ. This chain uses TRBV5-1 with TRBJ1-2, with 8 bases fitting TRBD1. This receptor was obtained from a man in his 70s with acute or convalescent COVID-19. Sequencing input: peripheral blood. As DNA, the CDR3 is TGCGCCAGCAGCTTGGAAGTGACAGGGGAATATATCGCCTTC. Translating gives CASSLEVTGEYIAF. Based on the CDR3 plus reference TRBV5-1 and TRBJ1-2, the full variable domain is KAGVTQTPRYLIKTRGQQVTLSCSPISGHRSVSWYQQTPGQGLQFLFEYFSETQRNKGNFPGRFSGRQFSNSRSEMNVSTLELGDSALYLCASSLEVTGEYIAFGSGTRLTVV.